These T cell receptor beta chains were read from a single sample in a study of blood T cells in healthy people across ages. From the 5' RACE reads, TCRdb called clonotypes with MiXCR, one entry per CDR3 protein. The repertoire holds fewer than 2 million distinct CDR3 sequences, roughly 43% seen once, with approximately 22% in the top ten. Source material: blood. The source is a human donor in good health. CDR3s include the opening cysteine and the closing phenylalanine or tryptophan. A D gene is named only where the DNA matches it firmly. For some rows the clone size is stated as once, few or many, or as a class when expanded; others skip it.

clone size	V gene	CDR3 length	D gene	J gene	CDR3 DNA	CDR3 protein
.	TRBV20-1	14	.	TRBJ2-5	TGCAGTGCTTTCGGACGGATTGAACAAGAGACCCAGTACTTC	CSAFGRIEQETQYF
once	TRBV7-8	18	TRBD2	TRBJ2-3	TGTGCCAGCAGCTTAGCGCGCCCTAGCGGGGGGGCGTTAGATACGCAGTATTTT	CASSLARPSGGALDTQYF
few	TRBV7-2	15	.	TRBJ2-1	TGTGCCAGCAGTCTAAGTTACGGGGATGAGGATGAGCAGTTCTTC	CASSLSYGDEDEQFF
few	TRBV6-5	16	TRBD1	TRBJ1-6	TGTGCCAGCAGGGGGACAGGAGGGGCCTATAATTCACCCCTCCACTTT	CASRGTGGAYNSPLHF
.	TRBV7-9	18	.	TRBJ1-5	TGTGCCAGCAGCTTAGAGTTTACGGGTGGGCAGGGCAATCAGCCCCAGCATTTT	CASSLEFTGGQGNQPQHF
few	TRBV9	15	TRBD1	TRBJ2-6	TGTGCCAGCAGCGGACAGGGAGCTGGGGCCAACGTCCTGACTTTC	CASSGQGAGANVLTF
few	TRBV7-2	16	TRBD2	TRBJ2-1	TGTGCCAGCAGCTTAGGAGCAGCGGGGTACTACAATGAGCAGTTCTTC	CASSLGAAGYYNEQFF
.	TRBV9	17	.	TRBJ2-5	TGTGCCAGCAGCGTAGGGGCGACAGAGTTTGGGCAAGAGACCCAGTACTTC	CASSVGATEFGQETQYF
.	TRBV20-1	14	.	TRBJ1-5	TGCAGTGCTAGAGATACGGCAGGGTCCCAGCCCCAGCATTTT	CSARDTAGSQPQHF
.	TRBV20-1	13	.	TRBJ1-5	TGCAGTGCTACTGACAGACGCAATCAGCCCCAGCATTTT	CSATDRRNQPQHF
.	TRBV10-3	15	.	TRBJ2-1	TGTGCCATCAGTGATGGGCAGGGAGACGGAGAGACCCAGTTCTTC	CAISDGQGDGETQFF
few	TRBV10-3	12	.	TRBJ2-7	TGTGCCATCAGTCAATGGTACTACGAGCAGTACTTC	CAISQWYYEQYF
.	TRBV4-1	16	.	TRBJ1-1	TGCGCCAGCAGCCATCCACGGGAAAGGGGGGACACTGAAGCTTTCTTT	CASSHPRERGDTEAFF
.	TRBV7-3	17	TRBD2	TRBJ2-5	TGTGCCAGCAGCTATCGGACTAGCGGGGGACGGCCGGCGACCCAGTACTTC	CASSYRTSGGRPATQYF
.	TRBV7-2	14	TRBD1	TRBJ1-4	TGTGCCAGCAGCGGTCAGGGGGCCGTTGAAAAACTGTTTTTT	CASSGQGAVEKLFF
.	TRBV12-3/TRBV12-4	13	.	TRBJ2-7	TGTGCCAGCAGAGAATCCCAGGTGAACGAGCAGTACTTC	CASRESQVNEQYF
few	TRBV7-2	14	TRBD1	TRBJ2-7	TGTGCCAGCAGCTTCGACAGGGGGTTCTACGAGCAGTACTTC	CASSFDRGFYEQYF
many	TRBV20-1	14	.	TRBJ1-5	TGCAGTGCTAGAGACTCGGGACCCACAAGTCCCCAGCATTTT	CSARDSGPTSPQHF
.	TRBV20-1	14	.	TRBJ1-1	TGCAGTGCTAGGGCGACGGCATTGAACACTGAAGCTTTCTTT	CSARATALNTEAFF
.	TRBV5-6	17	.	TRBJ2-6	TGTGCCAGCAGCTTTGCTCAGGGAACGACTGGGGCCAACGTCCTGACTTTC	CASSFAQGTTGANVLTF
few	TRBV10-3	14	.	TRBJ2-4	TGTGCCATCAGTGAACAGTCCCCGGGCAACATTCAGTACTTC	CAISEQSPGNIQYF
.	TRBV7-2	19	TRBD2	TRBJ2-3	TGTGCCAGCAGCTTAAGTGCTAGCGGGGGGCGAGTTTGGTTGGATACGCAGTATTTT	CASSLSASGGRVWLDTQYF
.	TRBV18	15	TRBD1	TRBJ1-2	TGTGCCAGCTCAACGCCGGGACAGGTTATCTATGGCTACACCTTC	CASSTPGQVIYGYTF
.	TRBV20-1	16	.	TRBJ2-7	TGCAGTGCTAGAGTTGTTGTTACAGGGGACTTCTACGAGCAGTACTTC	CSARVVVTGDFYEQYF
few	TRBV12-3/TRBV12-4	17	.	TRBJ1-5	TGTGCCAGCAGTTTAGGTTTGGACCTAAGGGGCAATCAGCCCCAGCATTTT	CASSLGLDLRGNQPQHF
few	TRBV20-1	13	TRBD1	TRBJ1-2	TGCAGTGCTCCTCGGGACAGGGGGGTTGGCTACACCTTC	CSAPRDRGVGYTF
few	TRBV6-6	15	.	TRBJ2-7	TGTGCCAGCAGTTACTCCCAGGGAGGAAAGTCTTCCCAGTACTTC	CASSYSQGGKSSQYF
few	TRBV7-9	14	.	TRBJ1-4	TGTGCCAGCAGCCCCATAAGGGAAGAAGTAAAACTGTTTTTT	CASSPIREEVKLFF
.	TRBV7-2	14	.	TRBJ2-5	TGTGCCAGCAGCTTACGGTCCGGTTATGAGACCCAGTACTTC	CASSLRSGYETQYF
.	TRBV12-3/TRBV12-4	15	TRBD1	TRBJ1-5	TGTGCCAGCAGTTTTTCAGGGGGACGGGGTCAGCCCCAGCATTTT	CASSFSGGRGQPQHF
few	TRBV12-3/TRBV12-4	12	.	TRBJ2-7	TGTGCCAGCAGCGCAACCTACTACGAGCAGTACTTC	CASSATYYEQYF
few	TRBV9	16	TRBD1	TRBJ2-5	TGTGCCAGCAGCGATGGGTGGGACAGGGACCAAGAGACCCAGTACTTC	CASSDGWDRDQETQYF
.	TRBV20-1	12	.	TRBJ1-1	TGCAGTGCTACCCGACTTGAGTCCTCCGCTTTCTTT	CSATRLESSAFF
few	TRBV10-3	13	.	TRBJ2-7	TGTGCCATCAGTCAGGCAGGGTTCTACGAGCAGTACTTC	CAISQAGFYEQYF
.	TRBV7-8	13	.	TRBJ2-7	TGTGCCAGCAGCTTGGTGTTGGACTACGAGCAGTACTTC	CASSLVLDYEQYF
few	TRBV7-3	14	.	TRBJ1-2	TGTGCCAGCAGCTTAAGGGACGGGGCAGATGGCTACACCTTC	CASSLRDGADGYTF
.	TRBV4-3	16	.	TRBJ2-7	TGCGCCAGCAGCCAAGCTTTGACCAGTGCTACCTACGAGCAGTACTTC	CASSQALTSATYEQYF
many	TRBV15	14	.	TRBJ2-7	TGTGCCACCAGCAGAGAAGGACGGACCTACGAGCAGTACTTC	CATSREGRTYEQYF
few	TRBV28	17	TRBD2	TRBJ2-5	TGTGCCAGCAGGAAGGTTGGACTAGCGGGGCGGGAAGAGACCCAGTACTTC	CASRKVGLAGREETQYF
few	TRBV20-1	16	TRBD2	TRBJ2-3	TGCAGTGCTAGACCCATACCGCGGGGGGGGATGGATACGCAGTATTTT	CSARPIPRGGMDTQYF
many	TRBV20-1	12	.	TRBJ1-4	TGCAGTGCCGAAGCAGCTAATGAAAAACTGTTTTTT	CSAEAANEKLFF
.	TRBV6-2/TRBV6-3	16	.	TRBJ2-7	TGTGCCAGCAGTTACTCCGTAAGGGACAACGCCTACGAGCAGTACTTC	CASSYSVRDNAYEQYF
few	TRBV20-1	15	TRBD1	TRBJ1-2	TGCAGTGCTAGGGCCGGGACAGGGTCTGGGTATGGCTACACCTTC	CSARAGTGSGYGYTF
few	TRBV18	15	.	TRBJ1-2	TGTGCCAGCTCACCGGAACGGATAATAAGTGGCGGCTACACCTTC	CASSPERIISGGYTF
few	TRBV6-6	12	.	TRBJ2-7	TGTGCCAGCAGCACCCGTGGGATTGAGCAGTACTTC	CASSTRGIEQYF
.	TRBV7-3	15	TRBD1	TRBJ2-2	TGTGCCAGCAGGCTGACAGGGGCGAACACCGGGGAGCTGTTTTTT	CASRLTGANTGELFF
.	TRBV7-2	18	TRBD2	TRBJ2-5	TGTGCCAGCAGCTCGAACCTGGGGGAGGGAGCGATCCAAGAGACCCAGTACTTC	CASSSNLGEGAIQETQYF
.	TRBV12-3/TRBV12-4	14	.	TRBJ1-5	TGTGCCAGCAGTTTGTCTTGGGCCAGCCAGCCCCAGCATTTT	CASSLSWASQPQHF
few	TRBV7-6	16	.	TRBJ2-3	TGTGCCAGCAGCCCTGGCGGTGGGGGAAGGGGAGATACGCAGTATTTT	CASSPGGGGRGDTQYF
few	TRBV29-1	14	.	TRBJ2-5	TGCAGCGCCATAGGGGTTTCGTACCAAGAGACCCAGTACTTC	CSAIGVSYQETQYF
many	TRBV7-9	12	.	TRBJ2-1	TGTGCCAGCAGCCCCAGTGTGGATGAGCAGTTCTTC	CASSPSVDEQFF
.	TRBV2	14	TRBD2	TRBJ2-7	TGTGCCAGCAGTGGCGGGGGGGCCTTCTACGAGCAGTACTTC	CASSGGGAFYEQYF
few	TRBV4-3	18	TRBD1	TRBJ2-1	TGCGCCAGCAGCCAAGATCTGCAGGGGGCCCACCCCTACAATGAGCAGTTCTTC	CASSQDLQGAHPYNEQFF
.	TRBV6-6	13	.	TRBJ1-1	TGTGCCAGCAATCCCGAGACAGGCACTGAAGCTTTCTTT	CASNPETGTEAFF